The next 2 T cell receptor beta chains were all read from a single sample in a study of cytomegalovirus exposure and HLA in healthy donors. A multiplex PCR was run with 60 Vbeta primers and 13 Jbeta primers. Assay: immunoSEQ multiplex PCR; the TCRdb copy retains only in-frame clones and omits some. The sample contains around 150,000 clones, approximately 90% of which appear only once. Material for sequencing was PBMCs. The source of these receptors is a woman aged 25-40 years in good health and CMV-seronegative.

The chain couples TRBV7-8 to TRBJ2-2; 7 nucleotides match TRBD2. This CDR3 region has 13 residues. V lost 4 bases to trimming and J lost 6 bases; unmatched junction nucleotides: 2. The germline V gene encodes CDR1 SGHVS and CDR2 FQNEAQ. CDR3 in DNA: TGTGCCAGCAGCTCAGGACTAGCCGGGGAGCTGTTTTTT. Protein: CASSSGLAGELFF.

The chain uses TRBV2 and TRBJ2-7; D perhaps matches TRBD1 (6 bases). Trimming took 5 bases from V and 3 from J, leaving 17 bases between them. Germline CDR1 SNHLY, CDR2 FYNNEI. The CDR3 loop spans 15 amino acids. The CDR3 loop is CASSHDRPPGYEQYF. DNA of the CDR3: TGTGCCAGCAGTCACGACAGGCCCCCGGGCTACGAGCAGTACTTC.